The 14 T cell receptor beta chains below all came from one sample that was sequenced in a study of shared clonotypes between healthy human individuals. This table comes from immunoSEQ multiplex PCR, and its TCRdb copy is limited to in-frame clones, with some not included. This sample yields a few million clones, of which over 90% are seen a single time; about 0.39% belongs to the top ten. What was sequenced was naive CD4+ T cells from PBMCs. Noted subset: CD45RA+ positively selected. These receptors all come from a man aged 18 to 29 in good health. Some clones in this sample may be carry-over from other donors' samples.

The chain links TRBV4-2 to TRBJ2-7; 9 bases map to TRBD1. The length of the CDR3 is 15 residues. Germline trimming cut 4 bases from V and 5 bases from J; bases unmatched to any gene: 9. Germline V gene sequence: CDR1 LGHNA, CDR2 YNFKEQ. DNA of the CDR3: TGTGCCAGCAGCCCTGGGACAGGGAGGGGCCACGAGCAGTACTTC. Translation: CASSPGTGRGHEQYF.

The J gene is TRBJ1-4, the V gene TRBV4-1; possibly TRBD1 for D (6 bases). Trimming took 6 bases from V and 1 from J, leaving 12 bases between them. The CDR3 has 15 amino acids. The germline V gene has CDR1 MGHRA and CDR2 YSYEKL. CDR3: CASRDTGLTNEKLFF. CDR3 coding DNA: TGCGCCAGCAGGGATACAGGGTTAACTAATGAAAAACTGTTTTTT.

The chain carries TRBV7-9 and TRBJ2-7; D remains ambiguous. CDR3 length: 12 amino acids. Germline values: CDR1 SEHNR, CDR2 FQNEAQ (reference sequence). Trimming took off 2 bases at V and 7 bases at J, with 9 bases between the two ends. CDR3 sequence reads: CASSLKGGEQYF. The CDR3 nucleotides read TGTGCCAGCAGCTTAAAAGGTGGGGAGCAGTACTTC.

The V gene is TRBV28, the J gene TRBJ1-5; D possibly corresponds to TRBD1 (5 bases). V shed 8 bases and J shed 1 base, with 18 bases lying between them. Germline V gene data show CDR1 as MDHEN and CDR2 as SYDVKM. The CDR3 is 16 residues long. The CDR3, as DNA: TGTGCCAGCTATACGGAGGGGATGCGGAGCAATCAGCCCCAGCATTTT. Its protein product is CASYTEGMRSNQPQHF. Combining the CDR3 with reference TRBV28 and TRBJ1-5 gives the whole variable domain DVKVTQSSRYLVKRTGEKVFLECVQDMDHENMFWYRQDPGLGLRLIYFSYDVKMKEKGDIPEGYSVSREKKERFSLILESASTNQTSMYLCASYTEGMRSNQPQHFGDGTRLSIL.

This chain uses TRBV6-5 with TRBJ2-7; possibly TRBD1 for D (5 bases). The CDR3 is 15 residues long. Germline lookup yields CDR1 MNHEY and CDR2 SVGAGI. The V end was cut by 6 bases, the J end by 4 bases, with 19 bases between. The CDR3 coding sequence is TGTGCCAGCAGGCTCCAGGGCTCGCTTAGGTACGAGCAGTACTTC. Translating gives CASRLQGSLRYEQYF.

CDR3 in DNA: TGTGCCAGCAGCCAAGGGGCCAGGGTGACTCCAGCTTTCTTT. Translation gives CASSQGARVTPAFF. The rearrangement joins TRBV14 to TRBJ1-1, with D possibly matching TRBD1 (5 bases). Between the trimmed V and J ends, which lost 1 base and 10 bases, there was a span of 16 bases. Germline V gene lookup returns CDR1 SGHDN and CDR2 FVKESK. The CDR3 sequence is 14 residues long.

The V gene is TRBV7-3, the J gene TRBJ2-3, with 7 bases matching TRBD2. After removal of 8 bases from V and 8 bases from J, the junction contained 13 bases not matched to a gene. The CDR3 has 14 amino acids. Germline values: CDR1 SGHTA, CDR2 FQGTGA. This CDR3 is CASSQGGEISTQYF. The CDR3, as DNA: TGTGCCAGCTCCCAGGGAGGGGAGATTAGTACGCAGTATTTT.

The chain employs TRBV7-9 and TRBJ2-3; 12 positions match TRBD2. Germline-derived CDR1 and CDR2 are SEHNR and FQNEAQ (reference sequence). The CDR3 length is 16 residues. The V segment lost 5 bases and the J segment 4 bases; nucleotides outside the gene matches: 7. CDR3 DNA: TGTGCCAGCAGCCCTCTAGCGGGAGGGCCGTCAGATACGCAGTATTTT. Protein: CASSPLAGGPSDTQYF.

J is TRBJ2-1 and V is TRBV5-4, with 11 bases aligning to TRBD2. This CDR3 is built from 16 residues. The trim removed 4 bases at V and 6 bases at J, leaving 9 bases unmatched. Germline CDR1 SGHNT, CDR2 YYREEE (reference sequence). The CDR3 coding sequence is TGTGCCAGCAGCAACCGACTAGCGGGAATTCCCAATGAGCAGTTCTTC. It encodes CASSNRLAGIPNEQFF.

The chain is built from TRBV5-6 and TRBJ1-5; a possible D gene is TRBD1 (5 bases). The CDR3 runs to 15 residues. V was pared by 2 bases and J by 0 bases, with 9 bases between. Germline assignment: CDR1 SGHDT and CDR2 YYEEEE. This CDR3 is CASSLGTASNQPQHF. The CDR3 DNA reads TGTGCCAGCAGCTTAGGGACGGCTAGCAATCAGCCCCAGCATTTT.

The rearrangement joins TRBV11-1 to TRBJ2-5; D remains unclear. V was cut by 1 base and J by 10 bases, with 13 bases left in between. This CDR3 is built from 13 residues. Germline V gene sequence: CDR1 SGHAT, CDR2 FQDESV (reference sequence). The CDR3 loop reads CASSLEVGPSQYF. In nucleotides, the CDR3 is TGTGCCAGCAGCTTAGAGGTTGGCCCGAGCCAGTACTTC.

This chain joins TRBV4-2 and TRBJ2-3; 8 bases align to TRBD2. Germline CDR1 reads LGHNA; CDR2 reads YNFKEQ. V was pared by 6 bases and J by 5 bases, with 10 bases of the junction left unmatched. CDR3 size: 15 residues. CDR3 nucleotide sequence: TGTGCCAGCAGGCCTGGACAGCGGGAGATAGATACGCAGTATTTT. Its protein is CASRPGQREIDTQYF.

This clone was seen a few times. As DNA, the CDR3 is TGTGCCAGCAGTGGGGAGTCGATGAACACTGAAGCTTTCTTT. Protein product: CASSGESMNTEAFF. The chain recombines TRBV2 with TRBJ1-1; D is unresolved. The V gene's germline CDR1 is SNHLY and CDR2 FYNNEI. V was trimmed by 4 bases and J by 0 bases, leaving 9 bases between them. This CDR3 region has 14 residues.

This clone has a single count. The J gene is TRBJ2-7, the V gene TRBV29-1; D call uncertain. Trimming shortened V by 4 bases and J by 2 bases, and 12 bases separated the two germline ends. The length of the CDR3 is 13 residues. CDR1 SQVTM and CDR2 ANQGSEA come from the germline V gene. CDR3 DNA sequence: TGCAGCGTTGGTAGGGCAACAACCTACGAGCAGTACTTC. Its protein is CSVGRATTYEQYF.